The 6 T cell receptor beta chains reported below all come from one sample, sequenced in a study of blood T cell repertoires in COVID-19. Profiled with immunoSEQ multiplex PCR; TCRdb holds only in-frame clones, not every one. The data show 130,000 to 150,000 clones, roughly 84% seen once. What was sequenced was peripheral blood. The receptors originated from a human donor in a cohort sampled during active COVID-19.

This clone was observed a handful of times. The rearrangement links TRBV24-1 to TRBJ2-2; 8 nucleotides match TRBD2. The V segment lost 3 bases and the J segment 5 bases; nucleotides outside the gene matches: 7. The germline V gene has CDR1 KGHDR and CDR2 SFDVKD. The CDR3 is 16 amino acids. The CDR3 DNA reads as TGTGCCACCAGTGATGACACACTAGCGGCGACCGGGGAGCTGTTTTTT. Its translation: CATSDDTLAATGELFF.

This clone was detected only once. The chain joins TRBV27 to TRBJ1-2, with TRBD1 identical over 7 bases. V lost 2 bases to trimming and J lost 7 bases; unmatched junction nucleotides: 10. This CDR3 has 15 residues. In germline, CDR1 is MNHEY, CDR2 SMNVEV (reference sequence). The CDR3 is CASSLRTGLGGGYTF. The CDR3, as DNA: TGTGCCAGCAGTTTAAGGACAGGCCTTGGAGGTGGCTACACCTTC.

J is TRBJ1-4 and V is TRBV9; TRBD1 aligns across 7 bases. Germline values: CDR1 SGDLS, CDR2 YYNGEE. The trim removed 3 bases at V and 7 bases at J, leaving 9 bases unmatched. This CDR3 has 15 residues. Written as DNA, the CDR3 is TGTGCCAGCAGCGCCTCTCCCGGGACAGCTGAAAAACTGTTTTTT. Encoded protein: CASSASPGTAEKLFF.

The chain links TRBV7-2 to TRBJ1-1; TRBD1 aligns across 7 bases. The ends lost 8 bases at V and 2 bases at J; junction bases unmatched: 11. CDR3 size: 15 residues. Germline CDR1 SGHTA, CDR2 FQGNSA. CDR3: CASRTEGAGNTEAFF. The DNA of the CDR3 is TGTGCCAGCCGTACCGAGGGGGCCGGAAACACTGAAGCTTTCTTT. The full variable domain, completed using reference TRBV7-2 and TRBJ1-1, is GAGVSQSPSNKVTEKGKDVELRCDPISGHTALYWYRQSLGQGLEFLIYFQGNSAPDKSGLPSDRFSAERTGGSVSTLTIQRTQQEDSAVYLCASRTEGAGNTEAFFGQGTRLTVV.

The chain links TRBV6-6 to TRBJ2-4; no reliable D call. Trimming pared 6 bases from V and 3 bases from J, leaving 9 bases between. The CDR3 length is 13 residues. CDR1 is MNHNY and CDR2 is SVGAGI in the germline V gene (reference sequence). CDR3 residues: CASSRQVKNIQYF. The DNA for the CDR3 is TGTGCCAGCAGCAGGCAGGTCAAAAACATTCAGTACTTC.

This chain joins TRBV5-4 and TRBJ1-6; 9 bases fit TRBD1. The J segment lost 5 bases and the V segment lost 2 bases, leaving 2 bases of the junction unmatched. The CDR3 is made up of 15 amino acids. The germline CDR1 and CDR2 sequences are SGHNT and YYREEE (reference sequence). The CDR3 nucleotides are TGTGCCAGCAGCTTTAGGGACAGGGATAATTCACCCCTCCACTTT. The encoded protein is CASSFRDRDNSPLHF.